The 25 T cell receptor beta chains given below trace back to one sample, sequenced in a study of shared clonotypes between healthy human individuals. Positively selected for CCR7, the CD45RO-negative cells used as naive CD8 cells excluded terminally differentiated effector memory CD45RA+ cells. Assay: immunoSEQ multiplex PCR; the TCRdb copy retains only in-frame clones and omits some. This sample carries about 1,800,000 clones, approximately 94% of them seen once, and the ten largest clones take 1% to 1.5%. The sample comprised naive CD8+ T cells sorted from blood. Every receptor here comes from a man younger than 35 in good health.

The chain uses TRBV5-1 and TRBJ1-2, with 7 bases matching TRBD1. V shed 5 bases, J shed 8 bases, and the junction held 6 bases outside the gene matches. The CDR3 length is 12 residues. Germline V gene data show CDR1 as SGHRS and CDR2 as YFSETQ. The CDR3 protein is CASRQGSSGYTF. DNA for the CDR3: TGCGCCAGCAGACAGGGGAGTAGCGGCTACACCTTC.

Concerning this clone: The same CDR3 also results from other DNA sequences found in this sample. The V call is TRBV11-2, the J call TRBJ2-7, with D possibly matching TRBD1 (6 bases). V was pared by 4 bases and J by 0 bases, with 10 bases between. The CDR3 has 14 amino acids. CDR1 is SGHAT and CDR2 is FQNNGV in the germline V gene. The CDR3 DNA reads as TGTGCCAGCAGCTCCGGACAGTACTCCTACGAGCAGTACTTC. The encoded protein is CASSSGQYSYEQYF.

The chain employs TRBV30 and TRBJ1-4; D is unclear. Germline V gives CDR1 GTSNPN, CDR2 SVGIG (reference sequence). V shed 2 bases and J shed 5 bases, with 9 bases lying between them. CDR3 size: 13 residues. The DNA of the CDR3 is TGTGCCTGGAGTAGGAGAGAGAATGAAAAACTGTTTTTT. Amino acids: CAWSRRENEKLFF.

The chain employs TRBV7-9 and TRBJ2-3; possibly TRBD1 for D (5 bases). Germline CDR1 SEHNR, CDR2 FQNEAQ (reference sequence). The CDR3 covers 13 residues. Trimming took off 5 bases at V and 3 bases at J, with 9 bases between the two ends. As DNA, the CDR3 is TGTGCCAGCAGCCGACAGACTACAGATACGCAGTATTTT. Translation gives CASSRQTTDTQYF.

This clone was picked up one time. Other DNA sequences in this specimen translate into the identical CDR3. This chain links TRBV7-6 with TRBJ2-7; 7 bases align to TRBD1. The J segment lost 0 bases and the V segment lost 5 bases, leaving 1 base of the junction unmatched. CDR3 length: 13 residues. Germline V gene data show CDR1 as SGHVS and CDR2 as FNYEAQ. In DNA, the CDR3 is TGTGCCAGCAGCGCAGGGGGCTCCTACGAGCAGTACTTC. As protein: CASSAGGSYEQYF.

This chain connects TRBV9 to TRBJ2-7; D not certain. From germline, CDR1 is SGDLS and CDR2 YYNGEE. Trimming pared 2 bases from V and 6 bases from J, leaving 12 bases between. CDR3 length equals 13 residues. The CDR3 nucleotides read TGTGCCAGCAGCGTGGGTCAAAACAGCGAGCAGTACTTC. Translation gives CASSVGQNSEQYF.

The rearrangement links TRBV10-3 to TRBJ1-2, with D unresolved. Germline CDR1 is ENHRY and CDR2 is SYGVKD. There are 15 residues in the CDR3. The V end was cut by 7 bases, the J end by 4 bases, with 19 bases between. CDR3 in DNA: TGTGCCATCAATAAACAGATCGACGGCATCTATGGCTACACCTTC. This translates into CAINKQIDGIYGYTF.

The J gene is TRBJ1-2, the V gene TRBV13; a possible D gene is TRBD1 (6 bases). Germline V gene data show CDR1 as PRHDT and CDR2 as FYEKMQ (reference sequence). This CDR3 is 14 amino acids long. The ends were cut back, 6 bases at V and 8 bases at J, with 19 bases in the middle. The CDR3 protein is CASSSTTGPLGYTF. CDR3 nucleotides: TGTGCCAGCAGTTCTACGACAGGACCCCTGGGCTACACCTTC.

The chain joins TRBV10-3 to TRBJ2-1; 12 nucleotides agree with TRBD2. CDR1 is ENHRY and CDR2 is SYGVKD in the germline V gene. V lost 4 bases to trimming and J lost 0 bases; unmatched junction nucleotides: 1. The CDR3 spans 16 residues. In DNA form, the CDR3 reads TGTGCCATCAGTGGACTAGCGGGAGTCTCCTACAATGAGCAGTTCTTC. Residues: CAISGLAGVSYNEQFF.

As to this clone: The sample contains more than one DNA sequence encoding this CDR3. This chain joins TRBV7-9 and TRBJ2-7; D is unresolved. In germline, CDR1 is SEHNR, CDR2 FQNEAQ (reference sequence). The V gene lost 7 bases and the J gene lost 0 bases, with 10 bases spanning the gap. The CDR3 runs to 13 residues. The CDR3 region is CASTRGSSYEQYF. CDR3 sequence (DNA): TGTGCCAGCACCCGCGGTAGCTCCTACGAGCAGTACTTC.

The chain has TRBV5-4 and TRBJ2-1, with a tentative D call TRBD2 (6 bases). Germline values: CDR1 SGHNT, CDR2 YYREEE (reference sequence). Trimming cost V 3 bases and J 0 bases, with 10 bases left between them. The CDR3 consists of 15 residues. The CDR3 nucleotides read TGTGCCAGCAGCTCGAGACTAGGCTCCTACAATGAGCAGTTCTTC. Amino acid sequence: CASSSRLGSYNEQFF.

This sequence joins TRBV7-2 and TRBJ2-7; D remains ambiguous. This CDR3 has 14 residues. V was pared by 2 bases and J by 3 bases, with 11 bases between. Germline loops: CDR1 SGHTA, CDR2 FQGNSA. The CDR3 bases are TGTGCCAGCAGCTTAAGCCGAGGATTCTACGAGCAGTACTTC. Amino acid sequence: CASSLSRGFYEQYF.

V usage is TRBV7-2 and J usage is TRBJ1-2; D remains ambiguous. V was trimmed by 0 bases and J by 6 bases, leaving 5 bases between them. There are 12 residues in the CDR3. Germline values: CDR1 SGHTA, CDR2 FQGNSA. The CDR3 sequence is CASSLAGNGYTF. CDR3 sequence (DNA): TGTGCCAGCAGCTTAGCGGGGAATGGCTACACCTTC.

This clone has only one observation. This chain connects TRBV30 to TRBJ2-7; D is uncertain. Germline V gives CDR1 GTSNPN, CDR2 SVGIG (reference sequence). Trimming left V 4 bases short and J 0 bases short, with 10 bases between. The length of the CDR3 is 13 residues. For the CDR3, the DNA is TGTGCCTGGACGTGGAGCAGCTCCTACGAGCAGTACTTC. Protein: CAWTWSSSYEQYF.

This chain connects TRBV9 to TRBJ2-3, with D perhaps TRBD1 or TRBD2 (5 bases each). The CDR3 spans 14 residues. Germline CDR1 is SGDLS and CDR2 is YYNGEE. Trimming stripped 4 bases from V and 6 bases from J, with 15 bases between. Written as DNA, the CDR3 is TGTGCCAGCAGCCCGGGGACGGGGATGGATACGCAGTATTTT. It encodes CASSPGTGMDTQYF.

V gene TRBV5-1 combines with J gene TRBJ2-1; 9 positions agree with TRBD2. The CDR3 has 15 residues. Trimming removed 0 bases from V and 10 bases from J; junction bases left unmatched: 8. The germline CDR1 and CDR2 sequences are SGHRS and YFSETQ. CDR3 region: CASSLEASGVYEQFF. DNA for the CDR3: TGCGCCAGCAGCTTGGAGGCTAGCGGGGTATACGAGCAGTTCTTC.

The V gene is TRBV19, the J gene TRBJ2-1; no reliable D call. This CDR3 has 12 amino acids. Germline CDR1 and CDR2: LNHDA and SQIVND (reference sequence). Between the trimmed V and J ends, which lost 3 bases and 10 bases, there was a span of 10 bases. As DNA, the CDR3 is TGTGCCAGTAGTATCAATCGGCTAGAGCAGTTCTTC. It specifies CASSINRLEQFF.

This clone was recorded once. This sequence joins TRBV5-1 and TRBJ2-1, with TRBD2 matching 11 bases. This CDR3 spans 14 amino acids. V lost 4 bases, J lost 7 bases, and 4 bases stayed unmatched. Germline V gene lookup returns CDR1 SGHRS and CDR2 YFSETQ. The CDR3 DNA is TGCGCCAGCAGCGAGACTAGCGGGAAAAATGAGCAGTTCTTC. This codes for CASSETSGKNEQFF.

J is TRBJ2-7 and V is TRBV4-1; 9 nucleotides match TRBD2. V shed 0 bases and J 2 bases; nucleotides not matched to a gene: 8. CDR3 length: 17 amino acids. Germline values: CDR1 MGHRA, CDR2 YSYEKL. The CDR3, as DNA: TGCGCCAGCAGCCAAGAGGGTTTAGCGGGGGCCCCCTACGAGCAGTACTTC. It translates to CASSQEGLAGAPYEQYF.

CDR3 nucleotides: TGTGCCAGCAGTTATTTCACTAGCGGCCGAACAGATACGCAGTATTTT. Its protein is CASSYFTSGRTDTQYF. The chain links TRBV6-6 to TRBJ2-3, with 8 bases identical to TRBD2. CDR3 size: 16 residues. Trimming cost V 3 bases and J 3 bases; bases outside gene matches: 8. Germline-derived CDR1 and CDR2 are MNHNY and SVGAGI (reference sequence).

Written as DNA, the CDR3 is TGTGCCAGCAGTGCAATGGGGGACAGGATCCTCACAGATACGCAGTATTTT. Its protein product is CASSAMGDRILTDTQYF. This rearrangement joins TRBV25-1 to TRBJ2-3, with 8 bases that match TRBD1. Looked up from germline, CDR1 is MGHDK and CDR2 is SYGVNS. The CDR3 runs to 17 residues. Trimming cost V 4 bases and J 2 bases; bases outside gene matches: 11.

The chain is built from TRBV6-5 and TRBJ1-6; no firm D call. CDR3 length equals 14 residues. Germline CDR1 MNHEY, CDR2 SVGAGI. The germline V and J ends were trimmed by 4 bases and 15 bases, with 19 bases remaining between them. The CDR3 sequence is CASSSPLNWYDLHF. CDR3 bases: TGTGCCAGCAGTTCTCCCTTGAACTGGTACGACCTCCACTTT.

The J gene is TRBJ1-4, the V gene TRBV19; D is unclear. Trimming took 0 bases from V and 3 from J, leaving 11 bases between them. CDR1 is LNHDA, CDR2 SQIVND, per germline (reference sequence). This CDR3 contains 16 residues. CDR3 protein: CASSIDLETSNEKLFF. The CDR3 nucleotides read TGTGCCAGTAGTATAGATCTGGAGACCTCTAATGAAAAACTGTTTTTT.

This chain uses TRBV9 with TRBJ2-1; a weak D match, TRBD2 (5 bases). The CDR3 runs to 12 residues. The germline gives CDR1 SGDLS, CDR2 YYNGEE. Trimming removed 4 bases from V and 10 bases from J, with 12 bases in between. The CDR3 DNA follows: TGTGCCAGCAGCACGTCTAGAGGGGAGCAGTTCTTC. Translating it yields CASSTSRGEQFF.

The chain uses TRBV29-1 and TRBJ1-2, with 9 bases lining up with TRBD1. Unmatched junction bases numbered 2, after V lost 2 bases and J lost 4 bases. The length of the CDR3 is 13 residues. Germline-derived CDR1 and CDR2 are SQVTM and ANQGSEA. CDR3 residues: CSVETGGGYGYTF. The CDR3 DNA follows: TGCAGCGTTGAAACAGGGGGCGGCTATGGCTACACCTTC.